These 19 T cell receptor beta chains were sequenced from one sample in a study of blood T cell repertoires in COVID-19. Repertoires were generated with immunoSEQ multiplex PCR, while TCRdb's copy carries only in-frame clones and drops some. The table has just over 75,000 clones, roughly 84% seen once. The specimen was peripheral blood. The receptors were gathered from a man aged 45 to 65 with acute or convalescent COVID-19.

The chain joins TRBV18 to TRBJ1-2; tentatively, D is TRBD1 (5 bases). The V and J ends lost 0 bases and 7 bases respectively, with 12 bases between them. The germline gives CDR1 KGHSH, CDR2 LQKENI. This CDR3 has 14 residues. The CDR3 nucleotides read TGTGCCAGCTCACCACCGAACAGGTCGTTTGGCTACACCTTC. The encoded protein is CASSPPNRSFGYTF.

The V and J genes are TRBV18 and TRBJ2-7; 11 nucleotides line up with TRBD2. The germline gives CDR1 KGHSH, CDR2 LQKENI. The CDR3 loop spans 15 amino acids. V was clipped by 3 bases and J by 2 bases; unmatched bases: 3. The CDR3 DNA follows: TGTGCCAGCTCACCGGGGACTAGCGGACCCTACGAGCAGTACTTC. This encodes CASSPGTSGPYEQYF.

V usage is TRBV9 and J usage is TRBJ2-3; a weak D match, TRBD1 (5 bases). CDR3 length: 15 amino acids. V gave up 0 bases and J gave up 4 bases, with 12 bases separating them. The germline gives CDR1 SGDLS, CDR2 YYNGEE. CDR3 residues: CASSVAPQGSDTQYF. The CDR3, as DNA: TGTGCCAGCAGCGTAGCCCCCCAGGGATCAGATACGCAGTATTTT.

The chain has TRBV28 and TRBJ2-7; the match to TRBD1 covers 8 bases. V shed 6 bases and J 3 bases; nucleotides not matched to a gene: 4. The CDR3 loop spans 13 amino acids. CDR1 is MDHEN and CDR2 is SYDVKM in the germline V gene. CDR3 protein: CASRETGVYEQYF. The CDR3 DNA reads TGTGCCAGCAGGGAGACAGGGGTCTACGAGCAGTACTTC.

This chain uses TRBV29-1 with TRBJ1-1; D gene uncertain. This CDR3 is built from 10 residues. Per germline, CDR1 SQVTM and CDR2 ANQGSEA. V was shortened by 5 bases and J by 3 bases, with 4 bases between the two germline ends. The CDR3 coding sequence is TGCAGCGTTTCGGACACTGAAGCTTTCTTT. Its translation is CSVSDTEAFF.

This clone is deemed medium-sized (0.01 to 0.1%). V gene TRBV14 combines with J gene TRBJ1-2; 11 nucleotides align to TRBD1. The CDR3 runs 14 residues. Trimming cost V 3 bases and J 7 bases; bases outside gene matches: 4. Germline-derived CDR1 and CDR2 are SGHDN and FVKESK. The CDR3: CASSHRTGGGGYTF. CDR3 DNA: TGTGCCAGCAGCCACCGGACAGGGGGCGGTGGCTACACCTTC.

The CDR3 DNA reads TGTGCCTGGAGTAACCCGCGATCGTTCCAAGAGACCCAGTACTTC. It is translated as CAWSNPRSFQETQYF. V and J are TRBV30 and TRBJ2-5, with D uncertain. Trimming left V 2 bases short and J 1 base short, with 14 bases between. This CDR3 contains 15 residues. CDR1 is GTSNPN and CDR2 is SVGIG in the germline V gene (reference sequence).

The chain carries TRBV7-9 and TRBJ2-1; the match to TRBD2 covers 15 bases. There are 16 residues in the CDR3. V lost 0 bases and J lost 9; bases outside the gene matches: 3. The germline V gene encodes CDR1 SEHNR and CDR2 FQNEAQ (reference sequence). The CDR3 bases are TGTGCCAGCAGCTTAGCGGGACTAGCGGGAGGCGGTGAGCAGTTCTTC. It yields the protein CASSLAGLAGGGEQFF.

This rearrangement joins TRBV5-4 to TRBJ1-4; 9 bases fit TRBD1. The CDR3 has 16 residues. Germline CDR1 and CDR2: SGHNT and YYREEE (reference sequence). With 4 bases clipped from V and 8 bases from J, the junction kept 12 bases outside the gene matches. The CDR3 reads CASSLSGGQGKEKLFF. For the CDR3, the DNA is TGTGCCAGCAGCCTGTCTGGGGGACAGGGAAAAGAAAAACTGTTTTTT.

The genes are TRBV5-1 and TRBJ1-2; TRBD1 might be the D (6 bases). Germline lookup yields CDR1 SGHRS and CDR2 YFSETQ. V was cut by 4 bases and J by 8 bases, with 18 bases left in between. This CDR3 spans 14 amino acids. In DNA, the CDR3 is TGCGCCAGCAGCGGAAGACAGGTCGGAGGCGGCTACACCTTC. Its translation: CASSGRQVGGGYTF.

This clone is judged medium-sized. J is TRBJ1-6 and V is TRBV9; 8 bases map to TRBD1. After removal of 0 bases from V and 7 bases from J, the junction contained 3 bases not matched to a gene. The CDR3 length is 15 residues. Germline CDR1 SGDLS, CDR2 YYNGEE. CDR3 sequence reads: CASSVADRVNSPLHF. The DNA for the CDR3 is TGTGCCAGCAGCGTAGCGGACAGGGTAAATTCACCCCTCCACTTT.

This chain connects TRBV28 to TRBJ1-6; 8 bases fit TRBD1. Germline loops: CDR1 MDHEN, CDR2 SYDVKM. The junction had 9 bases not matched to a gene; V was cut back by 4 bases and J by 4 bases. CDR3 size: 17 residues. The CDR3 nucleotides are TGTGCCAGCAGTTCCCCGGGGGGACAGGATTATAATTCACCCCTCCACTTT. Translated, it gives CASSSPGGQDYNSPLHF.

CDR3 amino acids: CATRQGANTEAFF. CDR3 DNA: TGTGCCACCCGACAGGGGGCGAACACTGAAGCTTTCTTT. The rearrangement links TRBV18 to TRBJ1-1; TRBD1 aligns across 10 bases. The CDR3 has 13 residues. The V gene's germline CDR1 is KGHSH and CDR2 LQKENI. V lost 10 bases to trimming and J lost 1 base; unmatched junction nucleotides: 3.

V is TRBV28 and J is TRBJ2-2; D possibly corresponds to TRBD1 (6 bases). Germline V CDR1 and CDR2: MDHEN, SYDVKM. CDR3 length equals 15 residues. Trimming left V 3 bases short and J 4 bases short, with 12 bases between. Here the CDR3 DNA reads TGTGCCAGCAGTTTTTGGGGGCAGGTCACCGGGGAGCTGTTTTTT. Encoded protein: CASSFWGQVTGELFF.

The CDR3: CASSPGFEAFF. CDR3 nucleotide sequence: TGTGCCAGCTCACCCGGTTTTGAAGCTTTCTTT. The rearrangement links TRBV18 to TRBJ1-1; no reliable D call. The germline V and J ends were trimmed by 3 bases and 7 bases, with 6 bases remaining between them. CDR1 and CDR2 from the germline V gene are KGHSH and LQKENI. The CDR3 loop spans 11 amino acids.

CDR3 DNA sequence: TGTGCCAGCAGCTCTAGCGGGAGCGGCACCGGGGAGCTGTTTTTT. Its protein product is CASSSSGSGTGELFF. This rearrangement joins TRBV7-8 to TRBJ2-2, with 10 bases fitting TRBD2. With V trimmed by 4 bases and J by 4 bases, 3 bases remained unmatched. This CDR3 has 15 amino acids. Germline V gene data show CDR1 as SGHVS and CDR2 as FQNEAQ.

This clone was seen once. V usage is TRBV21-1 and J usage is TRBJ2-1; TRBD2 reflects the table's D call only, with no check against the DNA. TRBV21-1 constitutes a pseudogene. This CDR3 region has 14 residues. This chain's CDR3 is CASSTSGLAGDQFF. In DNA, the CDR3 is TGTGCCAGCAGCACTTCGGGACTAGCGGGAGACCAGTTCTTC.

This chain connects TRBV18 to TRBJ2-7; 8 bases agree with TRBD1. The V gene end was trimmed by 1 base and the J gene end by 3 bases; junction bases not matched to a gene: 11. This CDR3 spans 17 amino acids. Germline lookup yields CDR1 KGHSH and CDR2 LQKENI. The CDR3 reads CASSPLGPLTGGYEQYF. The DNA for the CDR3 is TGTGCCAGCTCACCACTAGGCCCCTTAACAGGGGGCTACGAGCAGTACTTC.

The chain is built from TRBV28 and TRBJ1-2; unclear D gene. Trimming took 5 bases from V and 4 from J, leaving 8 bases between them. The CDR3 consists of 12 residues. Germline V lookup: CDR1 MDHEN, CDR2 SYDVKM. CDR3 sequence (DNA): TGTGCCAGCAGTCCCAGGTTCTATGGCTACACCTTC. Translated, it gives CASSPRFYGYTF.